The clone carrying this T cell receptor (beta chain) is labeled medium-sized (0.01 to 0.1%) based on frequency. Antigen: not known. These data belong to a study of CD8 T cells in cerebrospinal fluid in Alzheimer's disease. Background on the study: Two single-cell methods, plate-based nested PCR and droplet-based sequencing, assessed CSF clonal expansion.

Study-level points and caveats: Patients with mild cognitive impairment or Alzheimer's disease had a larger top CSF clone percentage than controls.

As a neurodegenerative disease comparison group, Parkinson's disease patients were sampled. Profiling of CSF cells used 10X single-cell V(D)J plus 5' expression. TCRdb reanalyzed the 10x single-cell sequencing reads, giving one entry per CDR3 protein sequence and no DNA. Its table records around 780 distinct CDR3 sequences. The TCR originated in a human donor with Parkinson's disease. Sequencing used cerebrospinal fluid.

The CDR3 sequence is CASSSGQGFWNSPLHF. The V call is TRBV7-9, the J call TRBJ1-6; the D call from TCRdb, TRBD1, cannot be confirmed without DNA. The V gene's germline CDR1 is SEHNR and CDR2 FQNEAQ (reference sequence). This CDR3 is 16 amino acids long.